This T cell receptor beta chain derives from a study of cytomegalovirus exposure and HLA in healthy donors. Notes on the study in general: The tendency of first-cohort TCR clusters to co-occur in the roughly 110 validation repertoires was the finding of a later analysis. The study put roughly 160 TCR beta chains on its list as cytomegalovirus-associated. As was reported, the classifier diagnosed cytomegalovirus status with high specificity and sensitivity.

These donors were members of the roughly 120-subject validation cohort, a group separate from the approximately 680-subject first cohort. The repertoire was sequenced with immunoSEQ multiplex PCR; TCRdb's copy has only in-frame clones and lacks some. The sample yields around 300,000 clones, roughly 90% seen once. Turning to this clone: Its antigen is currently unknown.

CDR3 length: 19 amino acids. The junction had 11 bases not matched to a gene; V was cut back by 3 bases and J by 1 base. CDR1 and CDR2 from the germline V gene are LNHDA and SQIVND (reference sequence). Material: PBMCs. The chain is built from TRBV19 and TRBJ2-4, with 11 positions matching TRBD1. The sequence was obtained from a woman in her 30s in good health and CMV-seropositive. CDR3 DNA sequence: TGTGCCAGTAGTATCCGGGACAGGGGGGAAATCGTGGCCAAAAACATTCAGTACTTC. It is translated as CASSIRDRGEIVAKNIQYF.